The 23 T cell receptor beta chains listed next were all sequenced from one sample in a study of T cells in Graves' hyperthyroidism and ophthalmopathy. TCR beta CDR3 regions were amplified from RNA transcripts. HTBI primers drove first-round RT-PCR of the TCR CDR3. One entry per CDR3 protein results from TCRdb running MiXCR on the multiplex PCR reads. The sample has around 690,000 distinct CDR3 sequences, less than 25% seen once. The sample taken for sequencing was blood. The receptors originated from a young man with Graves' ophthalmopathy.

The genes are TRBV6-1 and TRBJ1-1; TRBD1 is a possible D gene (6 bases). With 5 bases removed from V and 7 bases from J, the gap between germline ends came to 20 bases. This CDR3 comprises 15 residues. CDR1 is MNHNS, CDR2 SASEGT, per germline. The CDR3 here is CASSSDRYTLHEAFF. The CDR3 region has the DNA TGTGCCAGCAGTTCCGACAGGTACACCCTACATGAAGCTTTCTTT.

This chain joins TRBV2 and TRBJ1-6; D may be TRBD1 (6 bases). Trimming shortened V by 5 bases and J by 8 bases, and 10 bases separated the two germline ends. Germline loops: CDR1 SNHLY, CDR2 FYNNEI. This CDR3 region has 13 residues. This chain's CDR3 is CASSRDNYSPLHF. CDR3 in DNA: TGTGCCAGCAGTCGGGACAATTATTCACCCCTCCACTTT.

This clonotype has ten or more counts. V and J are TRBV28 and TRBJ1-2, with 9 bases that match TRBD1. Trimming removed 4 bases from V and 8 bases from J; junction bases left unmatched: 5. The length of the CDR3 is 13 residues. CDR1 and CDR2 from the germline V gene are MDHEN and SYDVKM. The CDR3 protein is CASSSRQGEGYTF. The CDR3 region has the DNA TGTGCCAGCAGTTCTAGACAGGGGGAAGGCTACACCTTC.

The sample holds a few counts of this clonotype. This chain's CDR3 is CASSLGASFEETQYF. The CDR3, as DNA: TGTGCCAGCAGCTTAGGGGCTAGCTTCGAAGAGACCCAGTACTTC. This chain connects TRBV11-2 to TRBJ2-5; D is perhaps TRBD2 (5 bases). In germline, CDR1 is SGHAT, CDR2 FQNNGV. This CDR3 region has 15 residues. Trimming removed 1 base from V and 3 bases from J, with 12 bases in between.

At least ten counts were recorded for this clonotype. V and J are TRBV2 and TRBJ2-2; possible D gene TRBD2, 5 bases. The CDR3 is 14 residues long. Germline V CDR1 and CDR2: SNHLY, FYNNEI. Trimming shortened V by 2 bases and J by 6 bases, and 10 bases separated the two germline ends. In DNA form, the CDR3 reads TGTGCCAGCAGTGAACTCCGGGGTGCCGGGGAGCTGTTTTTT. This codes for CASSELRGAGELFF.

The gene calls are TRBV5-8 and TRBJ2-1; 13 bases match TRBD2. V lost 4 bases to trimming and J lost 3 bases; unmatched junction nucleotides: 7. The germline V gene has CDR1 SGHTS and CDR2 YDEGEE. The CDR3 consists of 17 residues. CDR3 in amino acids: CASSRTSGRRSYNEQFF. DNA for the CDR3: TGTGCCAGCAGCAGGACTAGCGGGAGACGAAGCTACAATGAGCAGTTCTTC. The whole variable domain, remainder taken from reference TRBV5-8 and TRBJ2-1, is EAGVTQSPTHLIKTRGQQATLRCSPISGHTSVYWYQQALGLGLQFLLWYDEGEERNRGNFPPRFSGRQFPNYSSELNVNALELEDSALYLCASSRTSGRRSYNEQFFGPGTRLTVL.

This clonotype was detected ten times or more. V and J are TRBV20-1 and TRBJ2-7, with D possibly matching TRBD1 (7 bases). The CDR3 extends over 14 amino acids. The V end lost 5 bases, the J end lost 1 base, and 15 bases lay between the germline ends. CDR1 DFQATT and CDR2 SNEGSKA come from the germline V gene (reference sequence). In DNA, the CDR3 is TGCAGTGCTGCCTGGCAGGGGGGTTCCTACGAGCAGTACTTC. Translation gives CSAAWQGGSYEQYF.

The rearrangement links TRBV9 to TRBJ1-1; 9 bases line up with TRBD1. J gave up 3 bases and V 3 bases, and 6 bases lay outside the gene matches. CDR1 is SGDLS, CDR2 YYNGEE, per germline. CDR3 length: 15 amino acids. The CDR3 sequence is CASSGYRGQDTEAFF. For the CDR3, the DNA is TGTGCCAGCAGCGGCTACAGGGGGCAGGACACTGAAGCTTTCTTT.

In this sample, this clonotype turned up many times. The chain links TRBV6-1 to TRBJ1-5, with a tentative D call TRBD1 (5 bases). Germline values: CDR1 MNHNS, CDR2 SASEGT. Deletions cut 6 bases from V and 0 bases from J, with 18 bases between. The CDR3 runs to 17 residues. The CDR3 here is CASSGQGGSYSNQPQHF. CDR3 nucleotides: TGTGCCAGCAGCGGGCAGGGCGGGAGCTATAGCAATCAGCCCCAGCATTTT.

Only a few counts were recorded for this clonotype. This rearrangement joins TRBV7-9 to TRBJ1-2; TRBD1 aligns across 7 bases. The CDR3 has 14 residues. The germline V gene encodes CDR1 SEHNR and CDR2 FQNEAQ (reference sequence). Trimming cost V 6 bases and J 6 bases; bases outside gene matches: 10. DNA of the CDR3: TGTGCCAGCAGGGGCGACGGACAGGCAAATGGCTACACCTTC. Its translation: CASRGDGQANGYTF.

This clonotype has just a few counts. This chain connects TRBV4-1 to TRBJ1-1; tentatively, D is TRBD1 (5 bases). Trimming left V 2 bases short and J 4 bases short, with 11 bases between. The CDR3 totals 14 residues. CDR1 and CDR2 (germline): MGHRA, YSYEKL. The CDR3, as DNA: TGCGCCAGCAGCCAACAGGGTAGGAGCACTGAAGCTTTCTTT. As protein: CASSQQGRSTEAFF.

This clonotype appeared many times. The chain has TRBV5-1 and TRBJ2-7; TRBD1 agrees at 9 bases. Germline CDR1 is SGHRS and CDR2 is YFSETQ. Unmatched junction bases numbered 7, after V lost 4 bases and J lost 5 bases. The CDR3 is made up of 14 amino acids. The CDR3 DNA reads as TGCGCCAGCAGCCGGACAGGGGATTCCAACGAGCAGTACTTC. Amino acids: CASSRTGDSNEQYF.

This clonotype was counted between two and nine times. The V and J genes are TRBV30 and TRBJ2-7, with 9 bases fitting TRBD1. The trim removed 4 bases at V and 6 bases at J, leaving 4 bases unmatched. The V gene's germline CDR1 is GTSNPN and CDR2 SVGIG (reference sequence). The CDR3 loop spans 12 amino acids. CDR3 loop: CAWKQGAGEQYF. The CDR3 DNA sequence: TGTGCCTGGAAACAGGGGGCCGGCGAGCAGTACTTC.

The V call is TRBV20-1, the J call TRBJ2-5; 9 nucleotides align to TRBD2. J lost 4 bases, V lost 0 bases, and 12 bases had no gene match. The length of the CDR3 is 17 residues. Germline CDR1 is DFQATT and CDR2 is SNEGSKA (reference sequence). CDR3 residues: CSARDQDGGRAGETQYF. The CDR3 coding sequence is TGCAGTGCTAGAGATCAGGATGGCGGGAGGGCCGGAGAGACCCAGTACTTC.

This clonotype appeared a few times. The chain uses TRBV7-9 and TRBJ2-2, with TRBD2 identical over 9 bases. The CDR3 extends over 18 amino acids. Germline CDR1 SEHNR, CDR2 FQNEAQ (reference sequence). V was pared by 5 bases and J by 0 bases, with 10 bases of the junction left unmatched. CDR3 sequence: CASSPEPGLATNTGELFF. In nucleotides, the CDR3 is TGTGCCAGCAGCCCAGAACCGGGACTAGCCACGAACACCGGGGAGCTGTTTTTT.

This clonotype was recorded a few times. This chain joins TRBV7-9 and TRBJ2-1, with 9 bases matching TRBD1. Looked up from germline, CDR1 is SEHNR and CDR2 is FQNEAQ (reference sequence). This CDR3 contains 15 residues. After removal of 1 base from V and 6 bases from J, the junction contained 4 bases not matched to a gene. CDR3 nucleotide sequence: TGTGCCAGCAGCTTAGTACAGGGGGCAGGCAATGAGCAGTTCTTC. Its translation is CASSLVQGAGNEQFF.

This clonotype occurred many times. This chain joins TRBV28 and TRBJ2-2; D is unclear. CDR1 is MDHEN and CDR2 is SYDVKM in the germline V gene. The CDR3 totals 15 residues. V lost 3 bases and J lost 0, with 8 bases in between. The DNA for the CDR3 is TGTGCCAGCAGTTTCCTGGGGACGAACACCGGGGAGCTGTTTTTT. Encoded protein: CASSFLGTNTGELFF.

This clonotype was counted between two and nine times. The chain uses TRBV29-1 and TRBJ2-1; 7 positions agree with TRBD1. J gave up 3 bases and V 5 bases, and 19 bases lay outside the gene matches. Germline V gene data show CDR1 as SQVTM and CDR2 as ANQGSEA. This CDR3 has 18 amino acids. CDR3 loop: CSVPGQQTWRTNYNEQFF. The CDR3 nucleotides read TGCAGCGTTCCGGGACAGCAAACCTGGAGGACAAACTACAATGAGCAGTTCTTC.

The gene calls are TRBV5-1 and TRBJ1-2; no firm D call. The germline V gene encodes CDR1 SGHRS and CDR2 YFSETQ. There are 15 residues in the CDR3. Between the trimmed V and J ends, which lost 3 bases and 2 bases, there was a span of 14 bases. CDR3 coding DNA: TGCGCCAGCAGCTCGGGTATTGGGTCCAACTATGGCTACACCTTC. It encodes CASSSGIGSNYGYTF.

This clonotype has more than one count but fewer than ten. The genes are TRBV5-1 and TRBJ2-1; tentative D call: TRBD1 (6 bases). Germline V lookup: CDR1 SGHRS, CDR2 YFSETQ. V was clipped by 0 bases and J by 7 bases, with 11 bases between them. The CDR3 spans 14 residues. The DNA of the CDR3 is TGCGCCAGCAGCTTGGACAGGGCCAGGAATGAGCAGTTCTTC. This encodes CASSLDRARNEQFF.

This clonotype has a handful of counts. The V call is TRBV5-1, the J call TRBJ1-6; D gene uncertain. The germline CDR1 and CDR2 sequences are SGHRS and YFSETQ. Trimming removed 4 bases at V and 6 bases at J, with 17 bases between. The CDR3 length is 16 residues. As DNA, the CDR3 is TGCGCCAGCAGCCCCGGGTCCTCGGCGGGTAATTCACCCCTCCACTTT. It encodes CASSPGSSAGNSPLHF.

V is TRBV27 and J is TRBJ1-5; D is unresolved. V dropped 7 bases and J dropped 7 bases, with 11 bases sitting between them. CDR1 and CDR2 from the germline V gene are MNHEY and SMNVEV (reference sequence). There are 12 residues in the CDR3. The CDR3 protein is CASKSGSQPQHF. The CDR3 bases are TGTGCCAGCAAATCGGGGAGCCAGCCCCAGCATTTT.

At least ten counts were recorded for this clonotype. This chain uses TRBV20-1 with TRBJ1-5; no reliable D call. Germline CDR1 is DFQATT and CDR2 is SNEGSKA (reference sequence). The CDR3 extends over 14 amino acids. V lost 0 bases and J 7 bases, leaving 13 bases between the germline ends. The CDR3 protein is CSARDGGLRQPQHF. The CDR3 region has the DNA TGCAGTGCTAGAGACGGTGGGTTGAGGCAGCCCCAGCATTTT.